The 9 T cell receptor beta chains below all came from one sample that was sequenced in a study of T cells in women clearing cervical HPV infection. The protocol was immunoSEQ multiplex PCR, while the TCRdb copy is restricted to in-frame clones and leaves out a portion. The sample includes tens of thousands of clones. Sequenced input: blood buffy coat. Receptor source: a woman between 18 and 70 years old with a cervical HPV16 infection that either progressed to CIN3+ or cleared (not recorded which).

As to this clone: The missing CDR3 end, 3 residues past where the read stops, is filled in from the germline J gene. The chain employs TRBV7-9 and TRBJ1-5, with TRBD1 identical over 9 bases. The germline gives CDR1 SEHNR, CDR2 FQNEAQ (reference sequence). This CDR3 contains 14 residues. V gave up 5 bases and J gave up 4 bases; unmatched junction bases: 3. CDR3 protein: CASSKGQGNQPQHF. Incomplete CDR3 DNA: TGTGCCAGCAGCAAGGGACAGGGTAATCAGCCC.

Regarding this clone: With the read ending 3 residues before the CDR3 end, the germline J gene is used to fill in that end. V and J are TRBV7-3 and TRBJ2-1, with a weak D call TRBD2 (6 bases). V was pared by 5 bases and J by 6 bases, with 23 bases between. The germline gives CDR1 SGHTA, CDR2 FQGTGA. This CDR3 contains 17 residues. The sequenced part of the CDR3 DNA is TGTGCCAGCAGCCCGGTAGGACGACTAGAGTCCCTCAATGAG. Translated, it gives CASSPVGRLESLNE. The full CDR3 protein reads CASSPVGRLESLNEQFF. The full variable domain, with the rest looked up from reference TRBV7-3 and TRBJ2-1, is GAGVSQTPSNKVTEKGKYVELRCDPISGHTALYWYRQSLGQGPEFLIYFQGTGAADDSGLPNDRFFAVRPEGSVSTLKIQRTERGDSAVYLCASSPVGRLESLNEQFFGPGTRLTVL.

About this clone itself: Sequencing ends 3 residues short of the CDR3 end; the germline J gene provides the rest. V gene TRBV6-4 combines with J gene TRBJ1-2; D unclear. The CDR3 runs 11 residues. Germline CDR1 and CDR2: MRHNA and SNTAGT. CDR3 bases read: TGTGCCAGCAGTGACGGCGGTACC. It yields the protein CASSDGGT. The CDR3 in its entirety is CASSDGGTYTF.

The CDR3 spells CSARGLAGENEQFF. Partial CDR3 DNA: TGCAGTGCTAGGGGACTAGCGGGAGAAAATGAG. This sequence joins TRBV20-1 and TRBJ2-1, with 14 bases fitting TRBD2. The CDR3 extends 3 residues past the end of the read, so its final part is completed from the germline J gene. Germline CDR1 is DFQATT and CDR2 is SNEGSKA (reference sequence). Trimming removed 3 bases from V and 7 bases from J; junction bases left unmatched: 2. CDR3 length: 14 amino acids.

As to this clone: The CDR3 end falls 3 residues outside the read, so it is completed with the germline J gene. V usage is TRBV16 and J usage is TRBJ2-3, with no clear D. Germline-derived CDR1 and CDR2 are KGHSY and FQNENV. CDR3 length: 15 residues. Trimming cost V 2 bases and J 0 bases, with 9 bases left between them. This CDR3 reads CASSQGWQSTDTQYF. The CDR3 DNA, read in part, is TGTGCCAGCAGCCAAGGCTGGCAGAGCACAGATACG.

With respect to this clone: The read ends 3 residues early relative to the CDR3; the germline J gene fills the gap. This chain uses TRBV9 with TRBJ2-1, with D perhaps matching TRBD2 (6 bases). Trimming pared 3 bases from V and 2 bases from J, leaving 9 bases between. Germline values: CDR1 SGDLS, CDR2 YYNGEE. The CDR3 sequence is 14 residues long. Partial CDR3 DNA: TGTGCCAGCAGCGCAAGACTAGCCTACAATGAG. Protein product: CASSARLAYNE. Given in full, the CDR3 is CASSARLAYNEQFF.

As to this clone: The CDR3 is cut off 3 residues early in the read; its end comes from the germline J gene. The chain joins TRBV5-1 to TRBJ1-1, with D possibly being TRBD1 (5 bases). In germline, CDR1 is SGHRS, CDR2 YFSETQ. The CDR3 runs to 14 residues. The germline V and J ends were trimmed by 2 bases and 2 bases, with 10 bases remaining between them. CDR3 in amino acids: CASSFITGNTEAFF. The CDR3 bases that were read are TGCGCCAGCAGCTTTATTACAGGTAACACTGAA.

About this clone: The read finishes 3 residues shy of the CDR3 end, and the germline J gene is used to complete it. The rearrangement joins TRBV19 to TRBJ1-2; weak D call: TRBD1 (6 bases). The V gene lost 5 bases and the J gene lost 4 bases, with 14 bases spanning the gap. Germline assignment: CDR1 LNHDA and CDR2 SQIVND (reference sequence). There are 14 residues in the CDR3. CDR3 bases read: TGTGCCAGTAGTGGAAACAGGGAGAGCTATGGC. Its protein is CASSGNRESYG. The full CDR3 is CASSGNRESYGYTF.

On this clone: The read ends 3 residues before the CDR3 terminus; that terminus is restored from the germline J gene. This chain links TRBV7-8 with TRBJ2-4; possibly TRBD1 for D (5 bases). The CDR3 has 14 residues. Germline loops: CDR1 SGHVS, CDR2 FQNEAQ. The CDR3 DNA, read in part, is TGTGCCAGCAGCTTAGAAAGACAGACCTATGGT. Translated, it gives CASSLERQTYG. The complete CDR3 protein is CASSLERQTYGQYF.